These T cell receptor beta chains were read from a single sample in a study of blood T cell repertoires in COVID-19. Libraries were prepared by immunoSEQ multiplex PCR; TCRdb keeps only in-frame clonotypes and omits some of them. The table has around 140,000 clones, 80% seen once; the top ten hold 3.5% to 4%. The specimen sequenced was peripheral blood. All receptors come from a man between 65 and 80 years old who had recovered from COVID-19. Both conserved end residues are part of each CDR3. Fields, in order: clone size, V gene, D gene, J gene, CDR3 protein, CDR3 DNA. D genes are given only for firm matches. Not all rows give a size; the values are once, few, many and, for expanded clones, a class.

>-|TRBV6-2/TRBV6-3|TRBD1|TRBJ2-7
CASSRQGASYEQYF
TGTGCCAGCAGCCGACAGGGGGCTTCGTACGAGCAGTACTTC
>-|TRBV5-5|-|TRBJ2-7
CASSGSAGAIRSEQYF
TGTGCCAGCAGTGGGTCTGCGGGGGCAATTCGGAGCGAGCAGTACTTC
>-|TRBV2|-|TRBJ1-6
CASRIGALHF
TGTGCCAGCAGGATCGGAGCCCTCCACTTT
>-|TRBV7-3|TRBD2|TRBJ2-1
CASSSGLAGRKYNEQFF
TGTGCCAGCAGCTCAGGACTAGCGGGCAGGAAATACAATGAGCAGTTCTTC
>-|TRBV5-6|-|TRBJ1-1
CASSPGHHTEAFF
TGTGCCAGCAGCCCAGGACACCACACTGAAGCTTTCTTT
>-|TRBV10-2|TRBD1|TRBJ2-7
CASSEGDRGGLGQYF
TGCGCCAGCAGTGAGGGGGATAGAGGGGGCCTGGGGCAGTACTTC
>-|TRBV7-8|-|TRBJ2-7
CASSLARGGGYEQYF
TGTGCCAGCAGCTTAGCGAGGGGAGGAGGGTACGAGCAGTACTTC
>-|TRBV4-3|TRBD2|TRBJ2-1
CASSLGTSSVDGEQFF
TGCGCCAGCAGCCTCGGGACTAGCTCAGTAGACGGTGAGCAGTTCTTC
>-|TRBV7-9|-|TRBJ2-5
CASSLSLRDQETQYF
TGTGCCAGCAGCTTAAGTTTGCGGGACCAAGAGACCCAGTACTTC
>-|TRBV6-2/TRBV6-3|TRBD2|TRBJ2-3
CASSYEAGGRTDTQYF
TGTGCCAGCAGTTACGAAGCGGGAGGACGCACAGATACGCAGTATTTT
>few|TRBV12-5|TRBD2|TRBJ2-7
CASGPTSSGISSYEQYF
TGTGCTAGTGGCCCAACCTCTAGCGGGATCAGCTCCTACGAGCAGTACTTC
>once|TRBV6-2/TRBV6-3|-|TRBJ2-3
CASSYSRVAQYF
TGTGCCAGCAGTTACTCGAGGGTTGCGCAGTATTTT
>-|TRBV10-3|TRBD2|TRBJ2-1
CAISPTAAGDSYNEQFF
TGTGCCATCAGCCCCACCGCGGCGGGAGACTCCTACAATGAGCAGTTCTTC
>-|TRBV30|TRBD2|TRBJ2-7
CAWSSGGGSYEQYF
TGTGCCTGGAGTTCCGGGGGGGGATCCTACGAGCAGTACTTC
>-|TRBV5-4|TRBD1|TRBJ2-7
CASSNTGASLYEQYF
TGTGCCAGCAGTAATACAGGGGCGTCCCTCTACGAGCAGTACTTC
>-|TRBV7-8|-|TRBJ2-5
CASSLVGGETQYF
TGTGCCAGCAGCTTAGTCGGAGGAGAGACCCAGTACTTC
>-|TRBV29-1|-|TRBJ1-2
CSVSPQQGNYGYTF
TGCAGCGTCTCCCCTCAACAGGGCAACTATGGCTACACCTTC
>-|TRBV27|-|TRBJ2-6
CASSLWARDSGANVLTF
TGTGCCAGCAGTTTATGGGCCCGCGACTCTGGGGCCAACGTCCTGACTTTC
>-|TRBV3-1/TRBV3-2|-|TRBJ2-2
CASSLHGAANTGELFF
TGTGCCAGCAGCCTCCATGGAGCGGCGAACACCGGGGAGCTGTTTTTT
>-|TRBV5-1|-|TRBJ2-5
CASSLETGSQETQYF
TGCGCCAGCAGCTTGGAGACAGGATCACAAGAGACCCAGTACTTC
>-|TRBV10-3|TRBD1|TRBJ1-2
CAIRWGTAYGYTF
TGTGCCATCAGGTGGGGGACAGCCTATGGCTACACCTTC
>-|TRBV19|-|TRBJ1-2
CASSPRQASGYTF
TGTGCCAGTAGCCCACGGCAGGCTTCCGGCTACACCTTC
>-|TRBV19|TRBD1|TRBJ1-1
CASSFLGQGIPEAFF
TGTGCCAGTAGTTTCCTTGGACAGGGGATACCTGAAGCTTTCTTT
>-|TRBV4-1|-|TRBJ2-7
CASSLGQPHEQYF
TGCGCCAGCAGCCTCGGACAGCCTCACGAGCAGTACTTC
>-|TRBV9|-|TRBJ2-6
CASSERSGSGANVLTF
TGTGCCAGCAGCGAGAGATCCGGGAGTGGGGCCAACGTCCTGACTTTC
>once|TRBV5-1|-|TRBJ2-7
CASSLGGKPHEQYF
TGCGCCAGCAGCTTGGGCGGGAAGCCCCACGAGCAGTACTTC
>-|TRBV5-4|-|TRBJ2-1
CASSFRGSSYNEQFF
TGTGCCAGCAGTTTCAGAGGTTCGTCCTACAATGAGCAGTTCTTC
>-|TRBV7-3|-|TRBJ2-6
CASSSQGAGANVLTF
TGTGCCAGCAGCTCACAGGGAGCTGGGGCCAACGTCCTGACTTTC
>-|TRBV5-5|TRBD1|TRBJ1-1
CASSPLIPQGPGLNTEAFF
TGTGCCAGCAGCCCGCTGATCCCACAGGGGCCCGGATTGAACACTGAAGCTTTCTTT
>-|TRBV2|TRBD1|TRBJ1-4
CASSVTGGTGHFQLFF
TGTGCCAGCAGTGTAACGGGTGGGACAGGCCATTTTCAACTGTTTTTT
>-|TRBV7-8|-|TRBJ1-1
CASSIRRVRTEAFF
TGTGCCAGCAGTATTCGGAGGGTCAGAACTGAAGCTTTCTTT
>-|TRBV2|TRBD1|TRBJ2-1
CASSWSGTGEQFF
TGTGCCAGCAGTTGGTCAGGGACAGGGGAGCAGTTCTTC
>-|TRBV5-8|-|TRBJ2-7
CASSLRSGTGSYEQYF
TGTGCCAGCAGCTTGCGGTCCGGGACTGGGTCCTACGAGCAGTACTTC
>-|TRBV11-2|TRBD1|TRBJ2-3
CASSLVGQGSDTQYF
TGTGCCAGCAGCTTAGTGGGACAGGGGTCAGATACGCAGTATTTT
>-|TRBV11-2|-|TRBJ2-7
CASSLDGLSRGEQYF
TGTGCCAGCAGCTTAGATGGCCTCTCTAGAGGCGAGCAGTACTTC
>-|TRBV2|-|TRBJ1-6
CASNPGHTSPLHF
TGTGCCAGCAACCCGGGACATACTTCACCCCTCCACTTT
>-|TRBV9|TRBD2|TRBJ2-1
CASSEAGGPNNEQFF
TGTGCCAGCAGCGAAGCGGGAGGCCCTAACAATGAGCAGTTCTTC
>-|TRBV6-5|-|TRBJ2-7
CASSLESGYSYEQYF
TGTGCCAGCAGTTTGGAAAGCGGGTACTCCTACGAGCAGTACTTC
>-|TRBV11-3|-|TRBJ2-1
CASSSPTDLGQFF
TGTGCCAGCAGCTCTCCTACGGACTTGGGACAGTTCTTC
>-|TRBV7-9|TRBD2|TRBJ2-7
CASSLIPSGYEQYF
TGTGCCAGCAGCTTAATTCCTAGCGGCTACGAGCAGTACTTC
>-|TRBV6-5|-|TRBJ2-1
CASSYPTGVVNEQFF
TGTGCCAGCAGTTACCCGACGGGAGTGGTCAATGAGCAGTTCTTC
>-|TRBV18|TRBD2|TRBJ2-5
CASSPGTKETQYF
TGTGCCAGCTCACCAGGGACTAAAGAGACCCAGTACTTC
>-|TRBV7-9|TRBD2|TRBJ2-1
CASSKVLAGGAYNEQFF
TGTGCCAGCAGCAAGGTTCTAGCGGGAGGCGCCTACAATGAGCAGTTCTTC
>-|TRBV10-2|-|TRBJ1-1
CASSESRTLNTEAFF
TGCGCCAGCAGTGAGTCGAGGACACTGAACACTGAAGCTTTCTTT
>-|TRBV27|-|TRBJ2-2
CASSSLTGELFF
TGTGCCAGCAGTTCTCTGACCGGGGAGCTGTTTTTT
>-|TRBV7-9|-|TRBJ2-3
CASSPGLRGGQYF
TGTGCCAGCAGCCCCGGTCTCCGAGGTGGGCAGTATTTT
>-|TRBV5-5|-|TRBJ1-4
CASSPTGATNEKLFF
TGTGCCAGCTCGCCAACGGGGGCAACTAATGAAAAACTGTTTTTT